This T cell receptor (beta chain) appears in the sequencing data of a study of T cells in Graves' hyperthyroidism and ophthalmopathy. This clonotype was detected only a few times. Its matching antigen is unknown. CDR1 is MNHNS, CDR2 SASEGT, per germline. V trimming: 7 bases; J trimming: 5 bases; junction bases outside the gene matches: 14. CDR3 length: 16 residues. Study findings and constraints: The model anticipated ophthalmopathy a median about six months pre-onset. Ophthalmopathy could be told apart from stable hyperthyroidism with a 13 V-J model.

Stability of Graves' hyperthyroidism was defined as absent ophthalmopathy progression within 18 months. Researchers amplified the TCR beta CDR3 regions from RNA transcripts. HTBI primers were the set used in a first-round RT-PCR of the TCR CDR3. MiXCR, applied by TCRdb to the multiplex PCR reads, yields one record per CDR3 protein. Of some 510,000 distinct CDR3 sequences listed, less than 25% were seen once; the top ten hold more than 20%. The sequenced sample was blood. The chain has TRBV6-1 and TRBJ1-5; TRBD1 aligns across 7 bases. This clonotype was sampled from a man between 18 and 35 years old with Graves' hyperthyroidism. The CDR3 protein is CASKRLGTGAYQPQHF. The CDR3 DNA sequence: TGTGCCAGCAAGAGGCTGGGTACAGGGGCTTATCAGCCCCAGCATTTT.